Sequencing of this TCR beta chain was carried out in a study of blood T cell repertoires in COVID-19. Background on the study: T cells, B-cell-depleted T cells, or PBMCs provided the cDNA or gDNA that served as material.

For this clone: At one end, the junction sequence differs from germline, possibly due to a read error.

Germline lookup yields CDR1 MNHEY and CDR2 SVGAGI. The CDR3 is 12 amino acids. Some clones are missing from TCRdb's copy, which holds only in-frame ones; the method was immunoSEQ multiplex PCR. The table lists about 180,000 clones, approximately 90% of them singletons. V usage is TRBV6-5 and J usage is TRBJ2-5, with D perhaps TRBD2 (5 bases). Sequencing was done on a sample of peripheral blood. The TCR was taken from a man younger than 35 who had recovered from COVID-19. CDR3 residues: CSGPKLGKTQYF. DNA for the CDR3: TGCTCTGGGCCCAAACTAGGGAAGACCCAGTACTTC.